A selection of T cell receptor beta chains follows, all from one sample in a study of blood T cell repertoires in COVID-19. The repertoire was sequenced with immunoSEQ multiplex PCR; TCRdb's copy has only in-frame clones and lacks some. Of around 78,000 clones detected, 80% to 90% appear once; the ten largest clones hold 27%. The sequencing sample was made of peripheral blood. The receptors here all came from a man aged 50 to 60 with active or convalescent COVID-19. CDR3s leave out the opening cysteine and the closing phenylalanine or tryptophan.

TRBV9 | ASSTAGQITEAF
TRBV19 | ASSIHPGRDEQY
TRBV6-2/TRBV6-3 | ASSAGGGTHNEQF
TRBV5-3 | ARSSNTEAF
TRBV4-1 | ASSQGWDRAYEQY
TRBV7-8 | ASSLDRVRQGATEAF
TRBV19 | ASSIQGRVGTEAF
TRBV5-1 | ASRTGTSGRAHEQF
TRBV2 | ASRDTGTGSGNTIY
TRBV7-8 | ASSSQGFSGNTIY
TRBV6-5 | ASSYVFGQGGETQY
TRBV18 | ASSPGQHPTPQH
TRBV6-5 | ASNQNTGSDTQY
TRBV28 | ASSLVAGERETQY
TRBV19 | ATHRAYTNNSPLH
TRBV7-8 | ASSLAGGVAGELF
TRBV5-1 | ASSFEGGVNGYT
TRBV28 | ATRTGEANSPLH
TRBV12-3/TRBV12-4 | ASSSDRDYGYT
TRBV5-1 | ASSLSTGRYNEQF
TRBV3-1/TRBV3-2 | ASSQLAEAF
TRBV2 | ATRASGSQETQY
TRBV30 | AWRRGGTPTEQY
TRBV5-1 | ASSSGRQVSNQPQH
TRBV18 | ASSPDRALYEQY
TRBV11-2 | ASSRVGGLTSSYNEQF
TRBV13 | ASSLKTDSLQY
TRBV5-1 | ASSLAPRSGANVLT
TRBV19 | ASSIPVLMRGDRYQETQY
TRBV7-9 | ASSLQSLDTETQY
TRBV19 | ASSSTGGPNQPQH
TRBV11-2 | ASSLEGGTVTGAQY
TRBV7-2 | ASREGAGSGELF
TRBV5-8 | ASSLRTGDSPLH
TRBV5-1 | ASSLAGTEHIQY
TRBV21-1 | ASRGQNSYTRNTEAF
TRBV9 | ASSVGTIAYNEQF
TRBV7-2 | ASSLAVLAHTGELF
TRBV5-1 | ASSVGQGNQPQH
TRBV30 | AWRWAGGSSPLH
TRBV5-4 | ASSLALATPGTQY
TRBV6-2/TRBV6-3 | ASSLGDNLLPGELF
TRBV10-3 | AISEGQMNTEAF
TRBV7-2 | ASSLGGGVEAF
TRBV2 | ASSSDRSPNEQF
TRBV9 | ASSEGGNYYGYT